What follows are 32 T cell receptor beta chains derived from one specimen sequenced in a study of T cell clonality in common variable immunodeficiency. Some clones are missing from TCRdb's copy, which holds only in-frame ones; the method was immunoSEQ multiplex PCR. The sample contains about 47,000 clones, none occurring once; about 0.7% lies in the top ten. The material sequenced was peripheral blood mononuclear cells. The receptors stem from a person aged 18-70 years in good health.

This clone was found many times. The read falls 3 residues short of the CDR3 end, and the missing part is taken from the germline J gene. This chain uses TRBV13 with TRBJ2-3, with D possibly matching TRBD1 (6 bases). The CDR3 covers 16 residues. Germline assignment: CDR1 PRHDT and CDR2 FYEKMQ (reference sequence). V was shortened by 5 bases and J by 2 bases, with 17 bases between the two germline ends. CDR3 amino acids: CASSPEGGQYTDTQYF. The part of the CDR3 DNA that was read is TGTGCCAGCAGCCCTGAGGGCGGACAGTACACAGATACG.

This clone occurred many times. With the read ending 3 residues before the CDR3 end, the germline J gene is used to fill in that end. The J gene is TRBJ2-5, the V gene TRBV13, with D possibly matching TRBD1 (7 bases). V was cut by 0 bases and J by 4 bases, with 15 bases left in between. The CDR3 has 16 residues. CDR1 and CDR2 from the germline V gene are PRHDT and FYEKMQ (reference sequence). CDR3 sequence reads: CASSLGQGDFGETQYF. The sequenced part of the CDR3 DNA is TGTGCCAGCAGCTTAGGGCAGGGGGACTTTGGAGAGACC.

Many counts were recorded for this clone. CDR3 DNA, as far as it was read: TGTGCCAGCAGCTGCGGGACTAGCGGGAGTTATAGGGTGTTCTACAATGAG. It specifies CASSCGTSGSYRVFYNE. The entire CDR3 reads CASSCGTSGSYRVFYNEQFF. J is TRBJ2-1 and V is TRBV13, with 14 nucleotides matching TRBD2. The missing CDR3 end, 3 residues past where the read stops, is filled in from the germline J gene. This CDR3 spans 20 amino acids. With V trimmed by 4 bases and J by 3 bases, 14 bases remained unmatched. CDR1 is PRHDT, CDR2 FYEKMQ, per germline (reference sequence).

The sample holds many counts of this clone. Read data end 3 residues before the CDR3 end; the end is taken from the germline J gene. The J gene is TRBJ2-7, the V gene TRBV2; D call uncertain. CDR3 length: 11 amino acids. V was trimmed by 2 bases and J by 4 bases, leaving 3 bases between them. Per the germline V gene, CDR1 is SNHLY and CDR2 is FYNNEI. The part of the CDR3 DNA that was read is TGTGCCAGCAGTGAAAGGTACGAG. The encoded protein is CASSERYE. The whole CDR3 protein is CASSERYEQYF. Variable domain in full (rest from reference TRBV2 and TRBJ2-7): EPEVTQTPSHQVTQMGQEVILRCVPISNHLYFYWYRQILGQKVEFLVSFYNNEISEKSEIFDDQFSVERPDGSNFTLKIRSTKLEDSAMYFCASSERYEQYFGPGTRLTVT.

This clone occurred many times. Sequencing ends 3 residues short of the CDR3 end; the germline J gene provides the rest. This sequence joins TRBV9 and TRBJ2-1; 7 bases line up with TRBD2. The CDR3 contains 16 residues. Germline loops: CDR1 SGDLS, CDR2 YYNGEE. J lost 4 bases, V lost 3 bases, and 10 bases had no gene match. The CDR3 DNA, read in part, is TGTGCCAGCAGCGCCGCCGGAGCGGGGCTATACAATGAG. Its protein is CASSAAGAGLYNE. The complete CDR3 sequence is CASSAAGAGLYNEQFF.

This clone appeared many times. The read falls 3 residues short of the CDR3 end, and the missing part is taken from the germline J gene. The chain links TRBV20-1 to TRBJ1-5, with 9 positions matching TRBD1. CDR1 is DFQATT, CDR2 SNEGSKA, per germline (reference sequence). This CDR3 has 15 amino acids. Trimming cost V 4 bases and J 4 bases; bases outside gene matches: 8. This chain's CDR3 is CSATRTGVSNQPQHF. The DNA read from the CDR3 is TGCAGTGCTACCCGGACAGGGGTTTCAAATCAGCCC.

In its sample, this clone was seen many times. The read terminates 3 residues ahead of where the CDR3 ends, so the germline J gene completes it. The chain uses TRBV19 and TRBJ1-6, with 10 bases fitting TRBD1. Unmatched junction bases numbered 7, after V lost 4 bases and J lost 10 bases. Germline values: CDR1 LNHDA, CDR2 SQIVND (reference sequence). The CDR3 sequence is 15 residues long. CDR3 amino acids: CASSTAGTGVSPLHF. CDR3 bases read: TGTGCCAGTAGTACCGCCGGGACAGGGGTGTCACCC. The variable domain in full, with the rest retrieved from reference TRBV19 and TRBJ1-6, is DGGITQSPKYLFRKEGQNVTLSCEQNLNHDAMYWYRQDPGQGLRLIYYSQIVNDFQKGDIAEGYSVSREKKESFPLTVTSAQKNPTAFYLCASSTAGTGVSPLHFGNGTRLTVT.

The table lists this clone with many counts. The CDR3 goes on 3 residues after the read ends, and that part is filled in from the germline J gene. V and J are TRBV5-1 and TRBJ1-4, with a possible D match to TRBD1 (6 bases). There are 16 residues in the CDR3. Trimming pared 0 bases from V and 8 bases from J, leaving 17 bases between. Germline V lookup: CDR1 SGHRS, CDR2 YFSETQ. CDR3 amino acids: CASSLGLGASFEKLFF. The CDR3 bases that were read are TGCGCCAGCAGCTTGGGTCTGGGGGCCTCCTTCGAAAAA. Supplemented by reference TRBV5-1 and TRBJ1-4, the full variable domain reads KAGVTQTPRYLIKTRGQQVTLSCSPISGHRSVSWYQQTPGQGLQFLFEYFSETQRNKGNFPGRFSGRQFSNSRSEMNVSTLELGDSALYLCASSLGLGASFEKLFFGSGTQLSVL.

This clone was counted ten times or more. The DNA ends 3 residues before the CDR3 does, and the rest of the CDR3 is filled in from the germline J gene. The chain recombines TRBV30 with TRBJ1-4; maybe TRBD1 (5 bases). The CDR3 has 15 residues. V lost 1 base and J 0 bases, leaving 9 bases between the germline ends. CDR1 and CDR2 from the germline V gene are GTSNPN and SVGIG (reference sequence). The CDR3 reads CAWSDRGATNEKLFF. CDR3 bases read: TGTGCCTGGAGTGACCGGGGGGCAACTAATGAAAAA.

This clone showed up many times. The CDR3 end falls 3 residues outside the read, so it is completed with the germline J gene. This chain connects TRBV20-1 to TRBJ2-7, with a weak D call TRBD1 (6 bases). Trimming shortened V by 6 bases and J by 2 bases, and 20 bases separated the two germline ends. The CDR3 consists of 15 residues. CDR1 and CDR2 (germline): DFQATT, SNEGSKA (reference sequence). CDR3 loop: CSAEGTRDIAYEQYF. The DNA read from the CDR3 is TGCAGTGCCGAAGGAACCCGGGACATTGCCTACGAG.

Comments on this clone: Read coverage stops 3 residues before the CDR3 terminus; the germline J gene supplies the remainder. This rearrangement joins TRBV25-1 to TRBJ2-1; D possibly corresponds to TRBD1 (6 bases). The V end lost 6 bases, the J end lost 9 bases, and 12 bases lay between the germline ends. This CDR3 spans 12 amino acids. Germline V gene lookup returns CDR1 MGHDK and CDR2 SYGVNS. The CDR3 protein is CASREIQGEQFF. Partial CDR3 DNA: TGTGCCAGCAGGGAAATACAGGGTGAG.

This clone was observed many times. Read sequence stops 3 residues before the CDR3 end, and the germline J gene provides the missing end. The V and J genes are TRBV5-1 and TRBJ2-7, with a weak D call TRBD2 (5 bases). Trimming shortened V by 0 bases and J by 5 bases, and 15 bases separated the two germline ends. CDR3 size: 15 residues. Germline loops: CDR1 SGHRS, CDR2 YFSETQ. The CDR3 spells CASSLAAGLFDEQYF. The CDR3 DNA, read in part, is TGCGCCAGCAGCTTGGCCGCGGGTCTGTTTGACGAG.

Ten or more counts support this clone. The read halts 3 residues ahead of the CDR3 end, with the missing end drawn from the germline J gene. The rearrangement links TRBV10-3 to TRBJ2-1; 13 positions agree with TRBD2. Trimming at V came to 6 bases and at J to 2 bases, leaving 10 bases not matched to a gene. The germline CDR1 and CDR2 sequences are ENHRY and SYGVKD. The CDR3 loop spans 18 amino acids. The CDR3 loop is CAISRLAGGFGTYNEQFF. The CDR3 bases that were read are TGTGCCATCAGCAGACTAGCGGGAGGTTTCGGTACCTACAATGAG.

This clone was counted many times. Read coverage stops 3 residues before the CDR3 terminus; the germline J gene supplies the remainder. The chain carries TRBV12-5 and TRBJ2-1; possibly TRBD1 for D (7 bases). The CDR3 sequence is 15 residues long. CDR1 LGHNT and CDR2 FRNRAP come from the germline V gene. The germline V and J ends were trimmed by 6 bases and 3 bases, with 15 bases remaining between them. CDR3 sequence reads: CASGAAQGGYNEQFF. The DNA read from the CDR3 is TGTGCTAGTGGCGCCGCGCAGGGGGGCTACAATGAG.

This clone appeared many times. From the germline J gene comes the end of the CDR3, since the read stops 3 residues before it. Other nucleotide sequences in the sample specify the same CDR3. The chain employs TRBV4-1 and TRBJ2-7; D is perhaps TRBD1 (6 bases). V lost 0 bases to trimming and J lost 6 bases, with 9 bases between them. This CDR3 comprises 13 residues. Germline V gives CDR1 MGHRA, CDR2 YSYEKL. Incomplete CDR3 DNA: TGCGCCAGCAGCCAAGAGGGCAGGGGCGAG. Encoded protein: CASSQEGRGE. The whole CDR3 reads CASSQEGRGEQYF.

This clone has ten or more counts. The read ends 3 residues shy of where the CDR3 ends; the end is completed using the germline J gene. V is TRBV19 and J is TRBJ1-1; D is possibly TRBD1 (6 bases). Trimming shortened V by 4 bases and J by 4 bases, and 16 bases separated the two germline ends. Per the germline V gene, CDR1 is LNHDA and CDR2 is SQIVND (reference sequence). CDR3 size: 15 residues. CDR3 DNA (partial): TGTGCCAGTAGTACAGACCCCGGGACACCCACTGAA. It encodes CASSTDPGTPTE. The whole CDR3 is CASSTDPGTPTEAFF.

This clone was counted many times. Read coverage stops 3 residues before the CDR3 terminus; the germline J gene supplies the remainder. This chain links TRBV12-3 or TRBV12-4 with TRBJ1-1; D is possibly TRBD1 (5 bases). The V gene lost 7 bases and the J gene lost 0 bases, with 15 bases spanning the gap. The CDR3 extends over 15 amino acids. CDR3 bases read: TGTGCCAGCATATTGGGGGGAATCATGAACACTGAA. Its protein is CASILGGIMNTE. The complete CDR3 reads CASILGGIMNTEAFF.

This clone occurred many times. The read gets to within 3 residues of the CDR3 end, and the germline J gene fills in the rest. The chain joins TRBV6-4 to TRBJ2-6; D is possibly TRBD1 (5 bases). The length of the CDR3 is 14 residues. Germline CDR1 is MRHNA and CDR2 is SNTAGT. V lost 6 bases, J lost 2 bases, and 8 bases lay in between. CDR3 in amino acids: CASSARAGANVLTF. CDR3 DNA, as far as it was read: TGTGCCAGCAGCGCCAGGGCTGGGGCCAACGTC.

This clone was detected ten times or more. The read is 3 residues too short to cover the CDR3 end, so that end is filled in from the germline J gene. The chain employs TRBV18 and TRBJ2-7; no definite D call. The CDR3 is 13 residues long. CDR1 is KGHSH and CDR2 is LQKENI in the germline V gene. Trimming pared 1 base from V and 2 bases from J, leaving 6 bases between. Incomplete CDR3 DNA: TGTGCCAGCTCACCACGACAACCCTACGAG. This codes for CASSPRQPYE. The whole CDR3 sequence is CASSPRQPYEQYF.

There are many counts of this clone. Incomplete CDR3 DNA: TGTGCCCAAGCAAGACGGGGGGCCTGGGGGTATGGC. Its protein is CAQARRGAWGYG. The whole CDR3 reads CAQARRGAWGYGYTF. The rearrangement uses TRBV30 and TRBJ1-2; D is possibly TRBD1 (6 bases). The sequence runs out 3 residues before the end of the CDR3; the remainder is reconstructed from the germline J gene. V gave up 8 bases and J gave up 5 bases, with 24 bases separating them. Germline V gives CDR1 GTSNPN, CDR2 SVGIG (reference sequence). The CDR3 is 15 amino acids.

This clone was seen many times. The read terminates 3 residues ahead of where the CDR3 ends, so the germline J gene completes it. The chain uses TRBV4-2 and TRBJ1-1; a possible D gene is TRBD1 (5 bases). The V and J ends lost 3 bases and 0 bases respectively, with 11 bases between them. CDR1 is LGHNA and CDR2 is YNFKEQ in the germline V gene. The length of the CDR3 is 15 residues. The part of the CDR3 DNA that was read is TGTGCCAGCAGCCAGGGGGGGACTATGAACACTGAA. Translating it yields CASSQGGTMNTE. The whole CDR3 sequence is CASSQGGTMNTEAFF.

This clone was seen more than once but under ten times. Read sequence stops 3 residues before the CDR3 end, and the germline J gene provides the missing end. This sequence joins TRBV2 and TRBJ2-1; a weak D match, TRBD2 (6 bases). The V gene lost 6 bases and the J gene lost 6 bases, with 9 bases spanning the gap. The V gene's germline CDR1 is SNHLY and CDR2 FYNNEI. This CDR3 comprises 12 residues. The CDR3 bases that were read are TGTGCCAGCAGCGGGACTCTCAATGAG. It codes for CASSGTLNE. The full CDR3 protein reads CASSGTLNEQFF.

This clone appeared many times. The sequenced fragment ends 3 residues before the CDR3 boundary, so the rest is inferred from the germline J gene. V usage is TRBV7-3 and J usage is TRBJ2-3; tentative D call: TRBD2 (7 bases). The CDR3 is 15 residues long. CDR1 and CDR2 from the germline V gene are SGHTA and FQGTGA. V was trimmed by 5 bases and J by 1 base, leaving 13 bases between them. CDR3 DNA (partial): TGTGCCAGCAGCCCTCAGGGGAGGGGCACAGATACG. Protein sequence: CASSPQGRGTDT. From start to end, the CDR3 is CASSPQGRGTDTQYF.

This clone has ten or more counts. Read data end 3 residues before the CDR3 end; the end is taken from the germline J gene. This chain links TRBV30 with TRBJ1-3, with D unresolved. Germline CDR1 reads GTSNPN; CDR2 reads SVGIG (reference sequence). The CDR3 runs 13 residues. V was cut by 4 bases and J by 4 bases, with 11 bases left in between. The covered CDR3 bases are TGTGCCTGGAATCCCATCATGGGAAACACC. It translates to CAWNPIMGNT. The whole CDR3 reads CAWNPIMGNTIYF.

This clone was counted many times. The junction differs from germline at one of its ends, possibly a read error. The read comes to an end 3 residues before the CDR3 does, leaving the germline J gene to fill in the end. This chain joins TRBV7-7 and TRBJ2-1; 8 positions match TRBD1. Germline V gene sequence: CDR1 SSHAT, CDR2 FNYEAQ (reference sequence). CDR3 size: 17 residues. The covered CDR3 bases are TGTGCTAGCAGCTTAGCCCCGGACAGGGAGCTACCCAATGAG. It codes for CASSLAPDRELPNE. The entire CDR3 sequence reads CASSLAPDRELPNEQFF. Combining the CDR3 with reference TRBV7-7 and TRBJ2-1 gives the whole variable domain GAGVSQSPRYKVTKRGQDVTLRCDPISSHATLYWYQQALGQGPEFLTYFNYEAQPDKSGLPSDRFSAERPEGSISTLTIQRTEQRDSAMYRCASSLAPDRELPNEQFFGPGTRLTVL.

This clone came up many times. The sequenced fragment ends 3 residues before the CDR3 boundary, so the rest is inferred from the germline J gene. This sequence joins TRBV29-1 and TRBJ2-4; 8 bases align to TRBD1. CDR3 length equals 13 residues. Germline-derived CDR1 and CDR2 are SQVTM and ANQGSEA. CDR3 sequence: CSVGAGGVDGQYF. Partial CDR3 DNA: TGCAGCGTTGGCGCAGGGGGCGTAGATGGT.

In this sample, this clone turned up many times. With the read ending 3 residues before the CDR3 end, the germline J gene is used to fill in that end. The V call is TRBV19, the J call TRBJ2-5; tentative D call: TRBD1 (6 bases). CDR3 length: 17 amino acids. The germline V gene encodes CDR1 LNHDA and CDR2 SQIVND (reference sequence). Trimming removed 3 bases from V and 5 bases from J, with 22 bases in between. The CDR3 here is CASSIGPGTTRGETQYF. The CDR3 bases that were read are TGTGCCAGTAGTATCGGCCCGGGGACCACTAGGGGGGAGACC.

This clone appeared many times. The read stops 3 residues short of the end of the CDR3; the missing end is completed from the germline J gene. The V call is TRBV7-9, the J call TRBJ1-2; D ambiguous. The germline V gene encodes CDR1 SEHNR and CDR2 FQNEAQ (reference sequence). The CDR3 extends over 12 amino acids. Trimming took 5 bases from V and 3 from J, leaving 7 bases between them. This CDR3 reads CASSRVDYGYTF. CDR3 bases read: TGTGCCAGCAGCCGGGTGGACTATGGC.

This clone came up many times. Sequencing ends 3 residues short of the CDR3 end; the germline J gene provides the rest. V gene TRBV7-9 combines with J gene TRBJ2-1, with D possibly being TRBD2 (6 bases). The CDR3 is 15 residues long. CDR1 SEHNR and CDR2 FQNEAQ come from the germline V gene (reference sequence). With 5 bases removed from V and 6 bases from J, the gap between germline ends came to 17 bases. This CDR3 is CASSPWGVEVNEQFF. The DNA read from the CDR3 is TGTGCCAGCAGCCCTTGGGGGGTGGAGGTCAATGAG.

This clone has a count of ten or more. The read gets to within 3 residues of the CDR3 end, and the germline J gene fills in the rest. V usage is TRBV20-1 and J usage is TRBJ1-2; D is undetermined. V was pared by 3 bases and J by 0 bases, with 11 bases between. The CDR3 has 14 residues. Germline V gene lookup returns CDR1 DFQATT and CDR2 SNEGSKA (reference sequence). Incomplete CDR3 DNA: TGCAGTGCTAGCCCCCCGGTCCCTAACTATGGC. Translating it yields CSASPPVPNYG. The CDR3 in its entirety is CSASPPVPNYGYTF.

This clone was found many times. The CDR3 is cut off 3 residues early in the read; its end comes from the germline J gene. The J gene is TRBJ2-7, the V gene TRBV11-2; a possible D gene is TRBD2 (6 bases). V was cut by 5 bases and J by 2 bases, with 16 bases left in between. CDR1 is SGHAT, CDR2 FQNNGV, per germline. This CDR3 spans 15 amino acids. CDR3 loop: CASSRRRGNAYEQYF. Partial CDR3 DNA: TGTGCCAGCAGCCGGCGGCGGGGTAATGCCTACGAG.

This clone occurred many times. The CDR3 is cut off 3 residues early in the read; its end comes from the germline J gene. The V and J genes are TRBV9 and TRBJ2-7, with D tentatively TRBD1 (6 bases). CDR1 and CDR2 (germline): SGDLS, YYNGEE. V was shortened by 2 bases and J by 4 bases, with 13 bases between the two germline ends. There are 14 residues in the CDR3. The covered CDR3 bases are TGTGCCAGCAGCGTGGACAGTTACGGGTACGAG. Its protein is CASSVDSYGYE. In full, the CDR3 reads CASSVDSYGYEQYF.